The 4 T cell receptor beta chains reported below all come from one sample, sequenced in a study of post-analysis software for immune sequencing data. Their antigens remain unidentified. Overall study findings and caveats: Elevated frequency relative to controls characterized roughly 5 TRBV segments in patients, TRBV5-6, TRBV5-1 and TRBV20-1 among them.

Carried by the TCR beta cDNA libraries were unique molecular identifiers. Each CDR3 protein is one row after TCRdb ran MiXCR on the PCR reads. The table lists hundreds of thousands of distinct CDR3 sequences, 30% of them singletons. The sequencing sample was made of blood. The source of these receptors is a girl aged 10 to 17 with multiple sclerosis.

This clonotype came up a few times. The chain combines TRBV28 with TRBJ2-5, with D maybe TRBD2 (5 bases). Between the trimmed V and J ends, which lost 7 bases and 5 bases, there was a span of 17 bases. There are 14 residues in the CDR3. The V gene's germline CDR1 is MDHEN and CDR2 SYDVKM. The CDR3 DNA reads TGTGCCAGCAAGGTTCCGGGGTCTGGGGAGACCCAGTACTTC. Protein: CASKVPGSGETQYF. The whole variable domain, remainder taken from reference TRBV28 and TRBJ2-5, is DVKVTQSSRYLVKRTGEKVFLECVQDMDHENMFWYRQDPGLGLRLIYFSYDVKMKEKGDIPEGYSVSREKKERFSLILESASTNQTSMYLCASKVPGSGETQYFGPGTRLLVL.

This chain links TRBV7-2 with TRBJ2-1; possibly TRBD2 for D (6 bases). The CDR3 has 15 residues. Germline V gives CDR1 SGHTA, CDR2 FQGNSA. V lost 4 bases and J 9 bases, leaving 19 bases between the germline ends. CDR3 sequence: CASSSGGRGAGEQFF. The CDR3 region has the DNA TGTGCCAGCAGCTCCGGGGGTCGCGGGGCTGGTGAGCAGTTCTTC.

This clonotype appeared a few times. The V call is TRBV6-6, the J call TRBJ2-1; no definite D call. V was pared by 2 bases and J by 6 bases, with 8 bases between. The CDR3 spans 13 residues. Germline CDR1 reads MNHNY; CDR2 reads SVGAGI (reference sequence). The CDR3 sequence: CASSYLDPNEQFF. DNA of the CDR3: TGTGCCAGCAGTTACCTAGACCCCAATGAGCAGTTCTTC.

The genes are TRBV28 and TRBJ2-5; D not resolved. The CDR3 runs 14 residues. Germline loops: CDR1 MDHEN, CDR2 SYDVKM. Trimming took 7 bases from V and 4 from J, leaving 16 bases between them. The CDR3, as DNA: TGTGCCAGCACCCAGTGGCCCTTAGGAGAGACCCAGTACTTC. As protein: CASTQWPLGETQYF.